This T cell receptor beta chain is from a study of regulatory T cells in long-lasting Graves disease. Across the study: Prior antithyroid drug treatment in newly diagnosed Graves' patients lasted under 3 months.

Libraries of TCR beta came from iRepertoire HTBI primers plus Arm-PCR of CDR3 regions. TCRdb re-called the multiplex PCR reads through MiXCR, storing one row per CDR3 protein. The repertoire consists of 250,000 or so distinct CDR3 sequences, with 20% to 25% occurring once and the leading ten covering around 13%. This clonotype has just a few counts. The target antigen is unknown. The study's findings and limits: Persistent-disease Graves' patients showed less TCR diversity than new cases.

The CDR3 runs to 11 residues. Germline CDR1 SQVTM, CDR2 ANQGSEA. Trimming stripped 4 bases from V and 9 bases from J, with 10 bases between. The time point was: newly diagnosed GD, antithyroid drugs for less than 3 months. Extracted RNA from PBMCs served as the source of the TCR library. The TCR comes from a female donor with Graves disease. The chain links TRBV29-1 to TRBJ1-3, with D unresolved. Sequenced here: peripheral blood mononuclear cells (PBMCs), sampled at new diagnosis, from a patient treated with antithyroid drugs. The CDR3 DNA sequence: TGCAGCGTTGGGTCCCGGGGCACCATATATTTT. Translating it yields CSVGSRGTIYF.